This record covers a single TCR beta chain. Its target is not known. The data stem from a study of high-grade serous ovarian cancer treatment subgroups. Across the study: Mean per sample: about 14,000 reads, more than 6,500 unique TCR beta rearrangements. Study-level points and caveats: Only CDR3 was analyzed; CDR1 and CDR2 were not.

Libraries were prepared by immunoSEQ multiplex PCR; TCRdb keeps only in-frame clonotypes and omits some of them. The sample lists approximately 8,900 clones; 80% to 90% were seen once. The V end lost 0 bases, the J end lost 13 bases, and 15 bases lay between the germline ends. CDR3 length equals 13 residues. Germline CDR1 is SGHRS and CDR2 is YFSETQ. Tumor samples were obtained before definitive surgery or chemotherapy. The chain carries TRBV5-1 and TRBJ2-3; D ambiguous. This TCR was sampled from a human donor with high-grade serous ovarian cancer. Sequencing input: tumor tissue. The CDR3: CASSLDTDGPKYF. The CDR3 DNA reads as TGCGCCAGCAGCTTGGATACAGACGGACCTAAGTATTTT. Looking up the rest from reference TRBV5-1 and TRBJ2-3 gives the full variable domain: KAGVTQTPRYLIKTRGQQVTLSCSPISGHRSVSWYQQTPGQGLQFLFEYFSETQRNKGNFPGRFSGRQFSNSRSEMNVSTLELGDSALYLCASSLDTDGPKYFGPGTRLTVL.